The 30 T cell receptor beta chains listed next were all sequenced from one sample in a study of T cells in women clearing cervical HPV infection. Using immunoSEQ multiplex PCR, the repertoire was profiled, and TCRdb retains in-frame clones only, with some absent. This repertoire includes 30,000 to 35,000 clones. Sequencing used blood buffy coat. These receptors came from a woman between 18 and 75 years old with a cervical HPV16 infection that either progressed to CIN3+ or cleared (not recorded which).

Turning to this clone: The CDR3 end is not reached by the read, which stops 3 residues before it; the germline J gene fills it in. The J gene is TRBJ1-1, the V gene TRBV18; 9 positions agree with TRBD1. The length of the CDR3 is 16 residues. Germline V gene sequence: CDR1 KGHSH, CDR2 LQKENI. Incomplete CDR3 DNA: TGTGCCAGCTCACCGTTGGACAGGGGTGCCAAAAACATT. Encoded protein: CASSPLDRGAKNI. Given in full, the CDR3 is CASSPLDRGAKNIAFF.

A note on this clone: The sequence runs out 3 residues before the end of the CDR3; the remainder is reconstructed from the germline J gene. The genes are TRBV19 and TRBJ1-5; maybe TRBD1 (6 bases). CDR3 size: 14 residues. With 4 bases removed from V and 4 bases from J, the gap between germline ends came to 11 bases. Germline V gene data show CDR1 as LNHDA and CDR2 as SQIVND (reference sequence). This CDR3 is CASSTGQPNQPQHF. The covered CDR3 bases are TGTGCCAGTAGTACCGGACAGCCTAATCAGCCC. Full variable domain (remainder filled in from reference TRBV19 and TRBJ1-5): DGGITQSPKYLFRKEGQNVTLSCEQNLNHDAMYWYRQDPGQGLRLIYYSQIVNDFQKGDIAEGYSVSREKKESFPLTVTSAQKNPTAFYLCASSTGQPNQPQHFGDGTRLSIL.

About this clone itself: Read coverage stops 3 residues before the CDR3 terminus; the germline J gene supplies the remainder. The V gene is TRBV2, the J gene TRBJ2-2, with 9 nucleotides matching TRBD2. V dropped 6 bases and J dropped 0; count of bases not matched to a gene: 5. There are 16 residues in the CDR3. Per the germline V gene, CDR1 is SNHLY and CDR2 is FYNNEI. CDR3 residues: CASSLSGGPNTGELFF. The sequenced part of the CDR3 DNA is TGTGCCAGCAGCCTGAGCGGGGGGCCGAACACCGGGGAG.

On this clone itself: The read gets to within 3 residues of the CDR3 end, and the germline J gene fills in the rest. V gene TRBV11-2 combines with J gene TRBJ2-2; 8 nucleotides agree with TRBD1. This CDR3 has 14 amino acids. Germline lookup yields CDR1 SGHAT and CDR2 FQNNGV. The V segment lost 5 bases and the J segment 7 bases; nucleotides outside the gene matches: 6. CDR3 DNA, as far as it was read: TGTGCCAGCAGCCAGGACAGGGCGAGCGGGGAG. Encoded protein: CASSQDRASGE. The full CDR3 reads CASSQDRASGELFF.

Turning to this clone: The read finishes 3 residues shy of the CDR3 end, and the germline J gene is used to complete it. The rearrangement uses TRBV2 and TRBJ1-2; 7 bases are a match to TRBD1. CDR3 size: 17 residues. Germline V gene lookup returns CDR1 SNHLY and CDR2 FYNNEI. Incomplete CDR3 DNA: TGTGCCAGCAGCCCAGGGGACAGTGCGAGAGTGCGATATAGC. Translated, it gives CASSPGDSARVRYS. The full-length CDR3 reads as CASSPGDSARVRYSYTF. The entire variable domain, with the rest obtained from reference TRBV2 and TRBJ1-2, is as follows: EPEVTQTPSHQVTQMGQEVILRCVPISNHLYFYWYRQILGQKVEFLVSFYNNEISEKSEIFDDQFSVERPDGSNFTLKIRSTKLEDSAMYFCASSPGDSARVRYSYTFGSGTRLTVV.

Regarding this clone: The read gets to within 3 residues of the CDR3 end, and the germline J gene fills in the rest. The chain is built from TRBV2 and TRBJ1-2; D might be TRBD1 (5 bases). Germline CDR1 reads SNHLY; CDR2 reads FYNNEI. This CDR3 has 11 amino acids. CDR3 sequence reads: CASGAVWGYTF. Partial CDR3 DNA: TGTGCCAGCGGGGCCGTCTGGGGC.

To note about this clone: The read gets to within 3 residues of the CDR3 end, and the germline J gene fills in the rest. The V call is TRBV7-3, the J call TRBJ1-6, with 11 bases that match TRBD1. Germline CDR1 reads SGHTA; CDR2 reads FQGTGA. V was clipped by 3 bases and J by 9 bases; unmatched bases: 1. CDR3 length: 14 amino acids. CDR3 region: CASSFGQGASPLHF. Partial CDR3 DNA: TGTGCCAGCAGCTTCGGACAGGGGGCTTCACCC.

A note on this clone: The read stops 3 residues short of the end of the CDR3; the missing end is completed from the germline J gene. V gene TRBV20-1 combines with J gene TRBJ1-2; 9 bases are a match to TRBD1. The junction had 5 bases not matched to a gene; V was cut back by 5 bases and J by 7 bases. The V gene's germline CDR1 is DFQATT and CDR2 SNEGSKA (reference sequence). The CDR3 consists of 12 residues. CDR3 residues: CSASRQGVGYTF. CDR3 DNA, as far as it was read: TGCAGTGCTTCCCGACAGGGGGTTGGC.

As for this clone: The read ends 3 residues before the CDR3 terminus; that terminus is restored from the germline J gene. The chain recombines TRBV18 with TRBJ2-2, with 10 bases aligning to TRBD1. Per germline, CDR1 KGHSH and CDR2 LQKENI. This CDR3 is built from 14 residues. V lost 6 bases and J lost 5; bases outside the gene matches: 3. The CDR3 is CASSGQGGTGELFF. Incomplete CDR3 DNA: TGTGCCAGCTCCGGACAGGGGGGAACCGGGGAG.

Considering frequency, this clone is medium-sized. The sequenced part of the CDR3 DNA is TGCAGTGCTAGAGATGTTGGACAGGAACCTTCGAGCACCGGGGAG. Amino acid sequence: CSARDVGQEPSSTGE. The CDR3, in full, reads CSARDVGQEPSSTGELFF. The rearrangement links TRBV20-1 to TRBJ2-2; 7 bases fit TRBD1. The CDR3 goes on 3 residues after the read ends, and that part is filled in from the germline J gene. The CDR3 contains 18 residues. Trimming removed 0 bases from V and 4 bases from J; junction bases left unmatched: 14. The germline V gene has CDR1 DFQATT and CDR2 SNEGSKA (reference sequence).

About this clone itself: The read terminates 3 residues ahead of where the CDR3 ends, so the germline J gene completes it. This rearrangement joins TRBV20-1 to TRBJ1-1; maybe TRBD1 (5 bases). CDR3 length: 14 amino acids. Germline V gives CDR1 DFQATT, CDR2 SNEGSKA (reference sequence). V was trimmed by 0 bases and J by 6 bases, leaving 14 bases between them. The sequenced part of the CDR3 DNA is TGCAGTGCTAGAGATTTGGAGGGGAGGGCTGAA. Its protein is CSARDLEGRAE. The full CDR3 protein is CSARDLEGRAEAFF.

Concerning this clone itself: The CDR3 end falls 3 residues outside the read, so it is completed with the germline J gene. The chain carries TRBV29-1 and TRBJ2-2; 9 bases agree with TRBD2. V lost 7 bases to trimming and J lost 6 bases; unmatched junction nucleotides: 15. The germline gives CDR1 SQVTM, CDR2 ANQGSEA. This CDR3 is 16 amino acids long. The CDR3 loop reads CSAILMGAGGPGELFF. CDR3 bases read: TGCAGCGCCATCCTTATGGGGGCGGGGGGGCCCGGGGAG.

On this clone itself: The read terminates 3 residues ahead of where the CDR3 ends, so the germline J gene completes it. V and J are TRBV2 and TRBJ2-7; D gene uncertain. V dropped 6 bases and J dropped 3 bases, with 12 bases sitting between them. CDR1 is SNHLY and CDR2 is FYNNEI in the germline V gene. The CDR3 covers 13 residues. CDR3: CASSLSTFYEQYF. The part of the CDR3 DNA that was read is TGTGCCAGCAGCTTAAGTACATTCTACGAG.

As to this clone: The read ends 3 residues shy of where the CDR3 ends; the end is completed using the germline J gene. This sequence joins TRBV10-2 and TRBJ2-1; 7 nucleotides line up with TRBD1. From germline, CDR1 is WSHSY and CDR2 SAAADI. CDR3 length: 14 residues. V was clipped by 7 bases and J by 6 bases; unmatched bases: 9. CDR3 sequence: CASTQTGFFNEQFF. The part of the CDR3 DNA that was read is TGCGCCAGCACCCAGACAGGGTTTTTCAATGAG.

This clone is deemed medium-sized (0.01 to 0.1%) by its frequency. Sequencing ends 3 residues short of the CDR3 end; the germline J gene provides the rest. The V call is TRBV12-5, the J call TRBJ1-2, with D perhaps TRBD1 (6 bases). The CDR3 length is 15 residues. Germline lookup yields CDR1 LGHNT and CDR2 FRNRAP. V lost 0 bases and J 3 bases, leaving 11 bases between the germline ends. The CDR3 bases that were read are TGTGCTAGTGGTTTGGTAGCGGGGGGCGACTATGGC. It specifies CASGLVAGGDYG. The CDR3 as a whole reads CASGLVAGGDYGYTF. Full variable domain (remainder filled in from reference TRBV12-5 and TRBJ1-2): DARVTQTPRHKVTEMGQEVTMRCQPILGHNTVFWYRQTMMQGLELLAYFRNRAPLDDSGMPKDRFSAEMPDATLATLKIQPSEPRDSAVYFCASGLVAGGDYGYTFGSGTRLTVV.

The covered CDR3 bases are TGCGCCAGCACAGGGGCCTCCTGGGCAGATACG. This sequence encodes CASTGASWADT. The whole CDR3 region reads CASTGASWADTQYF. This chain joins TRBV5-1 and TRBJ2-3, with a tentative D call TRBD1 (6 bases). The read terminates 3 residues ahead of where the CDR3 ends, so the germline J gene completes it. Germline V gene data show CDR1 as SGHRS and CDR2 as YFSETQ. The CDR3 runs to 14 residues. Between the trimmed V and J ends, which lost 6 bases and 4 bases, there was a span of 15 bases.

The CDR3 here is CSVEPLRDSSYNEQFF. CDR3 DNA, as far as it was read: TGCAGCGTTGAACCCTTGAGGGACAGCTCCTACAATGAG. This sequence joins TRBV29-1 and TRBJ2-1; 7 nucleotides align to TRBD1. The CDR3 end falls 3 residues outside the read, so it is completed with the germline J gene. CDR3 size: 16 residues. Per germline, CDR1 SQVTM and CDR2 ANQGSEA. J was trimmed by 0 bases and V by 2 bases; bases with no gene match: 7.

A word on this clone: The read gets to within 3 residues of the CDR3 end, and the germline J gene fills in the rest. The rearrangement joins TRBV7-9 to TRBJ1-2, with no clear D. Germline V gene data show CDR1 as SEHNR and CDR2 as FQNEAQ (reference sequence). This CDR3 is 12 amino acids long. The V end was cut by 5 bases, the J end by 4 bases, with 8 bases between. CDR3: CASSPEVYGYTF. Partial CDR3 DNA: TGTGCCAGCAGCCCAGAGGTCTATGGC.

For this clone: Read data end 3 residues before the CDR3 end; the end is taken from the germline J gene. The chain joins TRBV23-1 to TRBJ1-2; TRBD1 agrees at 8 bases. TRBV23-1 is treated as an ORF (open reading frame) with a function not yet certain. The CDR3 sequence is 15 residues long. The junction had 7 bases not matched to a gene; V was cut back by 6 bases and J by 1 base. CDR3 DNA, as far as it was read: TGCGCCAGCAGCCGCCGGACAGGGTATAACTATGGC. This translates into CASSRRTGYNYG. The full CDR3 reads CASSRRTGYNYGYTF.

Of note for this clone: The read terminates 3 residues ahead of where the CDR3 ends, so the germline J gene completes it. V usage is TRBV7-7 and J usage is TRBJ2-1, with 8 bases that match TRBD1. From germline, CDR1 is SSHAT and CDR2 FNYEAQ (reference sequence). The CDR3 runs to 13 residues. The V segment lost 5 bases and the J segment 6 bases; nucleotides outside the gene matches: 3. Incomplete CDR3 DNA: TGTGCCAGCAGCGAAGACAGGGGCAATGAG. Protein sequence: CASSEDRGNE. From start to end, the CDR3 is CASSEDRGNEQFF.

As for this clone: The read halts 3 residues ahead of the CDR3 end, with the missing end drawn from the germline J gene. The V gene is TRBV12-3 or TRBV12-4, the J gene TRBJ2-7, with 10 bases fitting TRBD2. CDR3 length: 14 amino acids. With 11 bases clipped from V and 2 bases from J, the junction kept 9 bases outside the gene matches. The CDR3 sequence is CASKITSGAYEQYF. The covered CDR3 bases are TGTGCCTCGAAGATAACTAGCGGGGCCTACGAG.

A remark on this clone: With the read ending 3 residues before the CDR3 end, the germline J gene is used to fill in that end. The chain uses TRBV20-1 and TRBJ2-3; TRBD2 aligns across 12 bases. The CDR3 has 15 amino acids. Germline V gene sequence: CDR1 DFQATT, CDR2 SNEGSKA (reference sequence). Partial CDR3 DNA: TGCAGTGCTAGTCGTCTAGCGGGGGGGCTAGAGACG. This codes for CSASRLAGGLET. The whole CDR3 reads CSASRLAGGLETQYF.

The CDR3 loop reads CASGAYRATLTNYGYTF. The CDR3 DNA, read in part, is TGTGCCAGCGGAGCCTACAGGGCGACCCTTACTAACTATGGC. The V gene is TRBV6-2 or TRBV6-3, the J gene TRBJ1-2, with D tentatively TRBD1 (6 bases). The CDR3 extends 3 residues past the end of the read, so its final part is completed from the germline J gene. V gave up 8 bases and J gave up 0 bases, with 22 bases separating them. This CDR3 is built from 17 residues. The germline V gene has CDR1 MNHEY and CDR2 SVGEGT.

Notes on this clone: From the germline J gene comes the end of the CDR3, since the read stops 3 residues before it. The chain uses TRBV10-3 and TRBJ2-2; 10 bases line up with TRBD1. Germline-derived CDR1 and CDR2 are ENHRY and SYGVKD. The CDR3 totals 15 residues. With V trimmed by 6 bases and J by 6 bases, 7 bases remained unmatched. Incomplete CDR3 DNA: TGTGCCATCAGCCCGAGACAGGGGGCAGCCGGGGAG. This translates into CAISPRQGAAGE. The complete CDR3 protein is CAISPRQGAAGELFF.

The CDR3 sequence: CSARATGQGNTIYF. The covered CDR3 bases are TGCAGTGCTAGGGCGACAGGGCAAGGAAACACC. J is TRBJ1-3 and V is TRBV20-1; 7 bases match TRBD1. The read terminates 3 residues ahead of where the CDR3 ends, so the germline J gene completes it. This CDR3 region has 14 residues. Germline CDR1 reads DFQATT; CDR2 reads SNEGSKA (reference sequence). With V trimmed by 3 bases and J by 4 bases, 6 bases remained unmatched.

On this clone itself: Read coverage stops 3 residues before the CDR3 terminus; the germline J gene supplies the remainder. The gene calls are TRBV7-2 and TRBJ2-4; D not resolved. The CDR3 is made up of 14 amino acids. Germline V lookup: CDR1 SGHTA, CDR2 FQGNSA. The CDR3: CASSSNAFQESQYF. Incomplete CDR3 DNA: TGTGCCAGCAGCTCTAACGCATTCCAAGAGAGT.

About this clone: The read ends 3 residues before the CDR3 terminus; that terminus is restored from the germline J gene. The chain links TRBV6-1 to TRBJ1-2; D remains ambiguous. Germline assignment: CDR1 MNHNS and CDR2 SASEGT. CDR3 length equals 10 residues. The CDR3 DNA, read in part, is TGTGCCAGCAGTGAACCAGGC. Its protein product is CASSEPG. The whole CDR3 protein reads CASSEPGYTF.

As concerns this clone: The read is 3 residues too short to cover the CDR3 end, so that end is filled in from the germline J gene. The chain is built from TRBV10-3 and TRBJ2-7; D not resolved. V was clipped by 3 bases and J by 6 bases, with 6 bases between them. Germline-derived CDR1 and CDR2 are ENHRY and SYGVKD. CDR3 length: 11 residues. The CDR3 is CAISDGREQYF. The CDR3 bases that were read are TGTGCCATCAGTGATGGGCGCGAG.

A remark on this clone: The read ends 3 residues before the CDR3 terminus; that terminus is restored from the germline J gene. The chain couples TRBV30 to TRBJ1-6, with TRBD1 matching 8 bases. The CDR3 extends over 16 amino acids. The junction had 12 bases not matched to a gene; V was cut back by 2 bases and J by 9 bases. Germline V gives CDR1 GTSNPN, CDR2 SVGIG (reference sequence). The sequenced CDR3 bases are TGTGCCTGGAGTCCTTCCCGACAGGGGTTTTTTTCACCC. It specifies CAWSPSRQGFFSP. The whole CDR3 reads CAWSPSRQGFFSPLHF.

With respect to this clone: The read ends 3 residues before the CDR3 terminus; that terminus is restored from the germline J gene. The chain recombines TRBV5-1 with TRBJ2-7; 12 bases align to TRBD2. V trimming: 0 bases; J trimming: 2 bases; junction bases outside the gene matches: 12. CDR3 length: 19 residues. Germline loops: CDR1 SGHRS, CDR2 YFSETQ. The CDR3 here is CASSLGGSSGGVNTYEQYF. The CDR3 DNA, read in part, is TGCGCCAGCAGCTTGGGGGGGTCTAGCGGGGGGGTCAACACCTACGAG.